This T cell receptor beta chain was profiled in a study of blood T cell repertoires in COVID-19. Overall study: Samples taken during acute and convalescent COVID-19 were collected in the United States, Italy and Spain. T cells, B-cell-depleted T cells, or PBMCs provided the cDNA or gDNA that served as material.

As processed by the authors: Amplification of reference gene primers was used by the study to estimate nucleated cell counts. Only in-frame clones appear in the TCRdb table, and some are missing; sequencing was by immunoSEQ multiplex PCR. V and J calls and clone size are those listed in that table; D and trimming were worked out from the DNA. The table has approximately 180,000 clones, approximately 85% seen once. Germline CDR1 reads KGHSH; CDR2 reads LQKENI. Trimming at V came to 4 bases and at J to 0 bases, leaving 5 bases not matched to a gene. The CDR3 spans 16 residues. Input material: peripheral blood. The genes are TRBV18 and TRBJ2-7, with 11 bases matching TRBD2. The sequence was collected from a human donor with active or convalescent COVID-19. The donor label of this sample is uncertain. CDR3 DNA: TGTGCCAGCTCACGCGGGGGGACTAGCGGCTCCTACGAGCAGTACTTC. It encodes CASSRGGTSGSYEQYF.